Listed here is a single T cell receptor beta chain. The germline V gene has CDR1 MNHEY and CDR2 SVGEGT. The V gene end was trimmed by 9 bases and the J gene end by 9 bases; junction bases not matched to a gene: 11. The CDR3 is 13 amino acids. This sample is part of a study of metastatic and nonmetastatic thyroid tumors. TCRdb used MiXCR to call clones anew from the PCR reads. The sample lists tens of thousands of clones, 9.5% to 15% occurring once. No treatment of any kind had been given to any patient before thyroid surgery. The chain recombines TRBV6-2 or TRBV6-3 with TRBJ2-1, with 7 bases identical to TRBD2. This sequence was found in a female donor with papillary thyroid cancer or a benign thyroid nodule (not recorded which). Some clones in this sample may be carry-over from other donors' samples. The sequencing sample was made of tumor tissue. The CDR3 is CARRTTSASEQFF. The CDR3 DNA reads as TGTGCCAGAAGGACCACTAGCGCCTCTGAGCAGTTCTTC.